The 3 T cell receptor beta chains below were found in one sample sequenced in a study of technical replicates of blood from a handful of donors. The repertoire was sequenced with immunoSEQ multiplex PCR; TCRdb's copy has only in-frame clones and lacks some. The sample comprises tens of thousands of clones, approximately 86% of which are singletons, and about 5.1% rests with the top ten. Sequencing input: PBMCs. Receptors were obtained from a human donor in good health. Some clones in this sample may be carry-over from other donors' samples.

J is TRBJ1-6 and V is TRBV7-9; TRBD1 might be the D (6 bases). Trimming pared 5 bases from V and 8 bases from J, leaving 19 bases between. Looked up from germline, CDR1 is SEHNR and CDR2 is FQNEAQ (reference sequence). CDR3 size: 16 residues. Written as DNA, the CDR3 is TGTGCCAGCAGCCCTAGGGGGGGGACGGGCGATTCACCCCTCCACTTT. It translates to CASSPRGGTGDSPLHF. Looking up the rest from reference TRBV7-9 and TRBJ1-6 gives the full variable domain: DTGVSQNPRHKITKRGQNVTFRCDPISEHNRLYWYRQTLGQGPEFLTYFQNEAQLEKSRLLSDRFSAERPKGSFSTLEIQRTEQGDSAMYLCASSPRGGTGDSPLHFGNGTRLTVT.

V usage is TRBV6-5 and J usage is TRBJ2-1; D might be TRBD1 (5 bases). Germline V gene sequence: CDR1 MNHEY, CDR2 SVGAGI. Trimming took off 2 bases at V and 8 bases at J, with 7 bases between the two ends. The CDR3 runs to 12 residues. CDR3 amino acids: CASSYTRDEQFF. The CDR3 nucleotides are TGTGCCAGCAGTTACACCAGGGATGAGCAGTTCTTC.

V usage is TRBV7-8 and J usage is TRBJ1-1, with unresolved D. This CDR3 comprises 17 residues. The V end was cut by 0 bases, the J end by 0 bases, with 14 bases between. Germline loops: CDR1 SGHVS, CDR2 FQNEAQ. The CDR3 bases are TGTGCCAGCAGCTTAGCGAGGGTAATATGGATGAACACTGAAGCTTTCTTT. It yields the protein CASSLARVIWMNTEAFF.